The next 21 T cell receptor beta chains were all read from a single sample in a study of T cell responses to AZD1222 COVID-19 vaccine. This table comes from immunoSEQ multiplex PCR, and its TCRdb copy is limited to in-frame clones, with some not included. The top ten hold approximately 7% of the sample, which has 100,000 to 150,000 clones, over 75% seen once. The specimen comprised peripheral blood, sampled on day 0 of AZD1222 vaccination. These receptor sequences come from an adult in good health.

The chain uses TRBV4-1 and TRBJ1-3; TRBD1 agrees at 8 bases. V was pared by 0 bases and J by 3 bases, with 4 bases of the junction left unmatched. The germline V gene has CDR1 MGHRA and CDR2 YSYEKL. The CDR3 is 16 residues long. The DNA for the CDR3 is TGCGCCAGCAGCCAAGACGACAGGGGATTTGGAAACACCATATATTTT. This gives the protein CASSQDDRGFGNTIYF.

The chain recombines TRBV7-8 with TRBJ2-7; D ambiguous. Germline loops: CDR1 SGHVS, CDR2 FQNEAQ. Trimming removed 5 bases at V and 5 bases at J, with 7 bases between. The CDR3 is 11 residues long. As DNA, the CDR3 is TGTGCCAGCAGCCCCCGGGACGAGCAGTACTTC. Amino acids: CASSPRDEQYF. Looking up the rest from reference TRBV7-8 and TRBJ2-7 gives the full variable domain: GAGVSQSPRYKVAKRGQDVALRCDPISGHVSLFWYQQALGQGPEFLTYFQNEAQLDKSGLPSDRFFAERPEGSVSTLKIQRTQQEDSAVYLCASSPRDEQYFGPGTRLTVT.

This clone has only a few counts. The chain uses TRBV6-5 and TRBJ2-2, with a possible D match to TRBD2 (6 bases). The CDR3 runs 14 residues. CDR1 and CDR2 (germline): MNHEY, SVGAGI. The V end was cut by 4 bases, the J end by 5 bases, with 11 bases between. For the CDR3, the DNA is TGTGCCAGCAGTTGGCTAGGGAGGACCGGGGAGCTGTTTTTT. Translating gives CASSWLGRTGELFF.

A remark on this clone: The same CDR3 arises from other DNA sequences in this sample as well. This rearrangement joins TRBV12-3 or TRBV12-4 to TRBJ1-3; D unresolved. CDR3 length equals 13 residues. V lost 2 bases to trimming and J lost 4 bases, with 6 bases between them. In nucleotides, the CDR3 is TGTGCCAGCAGTTTATCCCGGGGAAACACCATATATTTT. This sequence encodes CASSLSRGNTIYF.

This chain uses TRBV6-5 with TRBJ1-1, with no clear D. The CDR3 spans 13 residues. V gave up 6 bases and J gave up 1 base, with 9 bases separating them. Germline CDR1 is MNHEY and CDR2 is SVGAGI. The CDR3 DNA sequence: TGTGCCAGCAGGCGTAGACAGAACACTGAAGCTTTCTTT. It encodes CASRRRQNTEAFF.

V gene TRBV28 combines with J gene TRBJ1-6, with D perhaps TRBD1 (5 bases). Germline V gene lookup returns CDR1 MDHEN and CDR2 SYDVKM. Trimming took 6 bases from V and 0 from J, leaving 18 bases between them. This CDR3 is 18 amino acids long. Written as DNA, the CDR3 is TGTGCCAGCAGCCTTCCTCTCAGGGAGGTCTCCTATAATTCACCCCTCCACTTT. This encodes CASSLPLREVSYNSPLHF.

This clone has just one count. The J gene is TRBJ2-3, the V gene TRBV7-3; 10 nucleotides align to TRBD2. Germline values: CDR1 SGHTA, CDR2 FQGTGA. The trim removed 5 bases at V and 6 bases at J, leaving 11 bases unmatched. This CDR3 has 16 residues. CDR3 in DNA: TGTGCCAGCAGCCGCCTCTCAGCGGGGGGGCGGGATACGCAGTATTTT. Residues: CASSRLSAGGRDTQYF. The complete variable domain, with remaining parts taken from reference TRBV7-3 and TRBJ2-3, reads GAGVSQTPSNKVTEKGKYVELRCDPISGHTALYWYRQSLGQGPEFLIYFQGTGAADDSGLPNDRFFAVRPEGSVSTLKIQRTERGDSAVYLCASSRLSAGGRDTQYFGPGTRLTVL.

This clone was counted a single time. The chain uses TRBV6-1 and TRBJ1-1, with 10 bases fitting TRBD1. Germline CDR1 and CDR2: MNHNS and SASEGT. The CDR3 is 16 amino acids. Unmatched junction bases numbered 8, after V lost 3 bases and J lost 4 bases. Here the CDR3 DNA reads TGTGCCAGCAGTGAGCCGGGACAGGGGTCAGGCACTGAAGCTTTCTTT. It specifies CASSEPGQGSGTEAFF.

The chain couples TRBV18 to TRBJ2-7, with a weak D call TRBD1 (6 bases). This CDR3 region has 13 residues. Germline V gene sequence: CDR1 KGHSH, CDR2 LQKENI. With 2 bases removed from V and 7 bases from J, the gap between germline ends came to 12 bases. The CDR3 is CASSPDIGGEQYF. For the CDR3, the DNA is TGTGCCAGCTCACCAGATATAGGGGGTGAGCAGTACTTC.

This clone was seen only once. The rearrangement uses TRBV7-9 and TRBJ2-3; 8 nucleotides align to TRBD2. The CDR3 extends over 15 amino acids. V shed 3 bases and J 1 base; nucleotides not matched to a gene: 3. Germline assignment: CDR1 SEHNR and CDR2 FQNEAQ (reference sequence). CDR3 loop: CASSFQAGGTDTQYF. The DNA for the CDR3 is TGTGCCAGCAGCTTCCAAGCGGGGGGCACAGATACGCAGTATTTT.

V usage is TRBV6-8 and J usage is TRBJ2-2; D not resolved. Deletions cut 6 bases from V and 4 bases from J, with 9 bases between. Looked up from germline, CDR1 is MNHGY and CDR2 is SAAAGT. The CDR3 extends over 13 amino acids. This CDR3 reads CASSPTTTGELFF. The CDR3 bases are TGTGCCAGCAGCCCAACGACCACCGGGGAGCTGTTTTTT.

This chain uses TRBV3-1 (or the pseudogene TRBV3-2) with TRBJ1-6; 7 nucleotides agree with TRBD1. This CDR3 is 12 amino acids long. CDR1 is LGHDT and CDR2 is YNNKEL in the germline V gene (reference sequence). The V and J ends lost 1 base and 14 bases, in that order; junction bases with no gene match: 2. The CDR3 loop is CASSQGDRALHF. In DNA form, the CDR3 reads TGTGCCAGCAGCCAAGGGGACAGAGCCCTCCACTTT.

The rearrangement links TRBV2 to TRBJ2-3, with D maybe TRBD2 (6 bases). Trimming cost V 6 bases and J 4 bases, with 17 bases left between them. The CDR3 is made up of 15 amino acids. Germline V gene data show CDR1 as SNHLY and CDR2 as FYNNEI. The CDR3 region is CASSPGTASSDTQYF. Written as DNA, the CDR3 is TGTGCCAGCAGCCCCGGGACTGCAAGCTCAGATACGCAGTATTTT. The variable domain in full, completed from reference TRBV2 and TRBJ2-3, reads EPEVTQTPSHQVTQMGQEVILRCVPISNHLYFYWYRQILGQKVEFLVSFYNNEISEKSEIFDDQFSVERPDGSNFTLKIRSTKLEDSAMYFCASSPGTASSDTQYFGPGTRLTVL.

The table lists this clone with a few counts. V usage is TRBV6-6 and J usage is TRBJ1-6; no definite D call. Germline values: CDR1 MNHNY, CDR2 SVGAGI (reference sequence). Trimming pared 2 bases from V and 11 bases from J, leaving 7 bases between. The CDR3 is 12 amino acids. CDR3 bases: TGTGCCAGCAGTTACGGTTCCCCACCCCTCCACTTT. Encoded protein: CASSYGSPPLHF.

The sample holds one count of this clone. The chain links TRBV9 to TRBJ2-2, with D possibly matching TRBD2 (6 bases). CDR3 length: 13 amino acids. Germline CDR1 reads SGDLS; CDR2 reads YYNGEE. V gave up 3 bases and J gave up 10 bases, with 13 bases separating them. CDR3 DNA sequence: TGTGCCAGCAGCGCGGGCGGGGTGACGGAGCTGTTTTTT. Its translation: CASSAGGVTELFF.

V gene TRBV14 combines with J gene TRBJ2-7; the match to TRBD1 covers 7 bases. This CDR3 has 12 amino acids. From germline, CDR1 is SGHDN and CDR2 FVKESK. After removal of 5 bases from V and 4 bases from J, the junction contained 2 bases not matched to a gene. CDR3 nucleotide sequence: TGTGCCAGCAGCGCACAGGGGTACGAGCAGTACTTC. This sequence encodes CASSAQGYEQYF.

The chain is built from TRBV6-2 or TRBV6-3 and TRBJ1-1; D is undetermined. Trimming removed 6 bases from V and 6 bases from J, with 20 bases in between. Looked up from germline, CDR1 is MNHEY and CDR2 is SVGEGT. CDR3 length: 15 amino acids. The CDR3 DNA is TGTGCCAGCAGCATCATGGCCCCCGTCCCCGCTGAAGCTTTCTTT. It translates to CASSIMAPVPAEAFF.

This clone was seen a few times. This chain connects TRBV9 to TRBJ1-5, with 7 bases identical to TRBD1. V shed 4 bases and J 2 bases; nucleotides not matched to a gene: 3. The CDR3 spans 14 residues. Germline-derived CDR1 and CDR2 are SGDLS and YYNGEE. In nucleotides, the CDR3 is TGTGCCAGCAGCCCCCAGGGGGGCAATCAGCCCCAGCATTTT. Translating gives CASSPQGGNQPQHF.

This clone was seen a few times. The J gene is TRBJ2-7, the V gene TRBV2; 9 nucleotides agree with TRBD2. This CDR3 contains 13 residues. The germline V gene encodes CDR1 SNHLY and CDR2 FYNNEI. The V gene end was trimmed by 7 bases and the J gene end by 0 bases; junction bases not matched to a gene: 1. In nucleotides, the CDR3 is TGTGCCAGCACGCGGGAGGGCTCCTACGAGCAGTACTTC. Protein product: CASTREGSYEQYF.

Here the CDR3 DNA reads TGTGCCAGCAGCCCACCGGGAGCCCAGAAAGGTGAGCAGTTCTTC. Residues: CASSPPGAQKGEQFF. The J gene is TRBJ2-1, the V gene TRBV6-5; tentatively, D is TRBD2 (6 bases). Germline V gene sequence: CDR1 MNHEY, CDR2 SVGAGI. V was clipped by 6 bases and J by 9 bases, with 21 bases between them. This CDR3 spans 15 amino acids.

This rearrangement joins TRBV25-1 to TRBJ2-7, with D tentatively TRBD1 or TRBD2 (6 bases each). The CDR3 contains 17 residues. CDR1 and CDR2 from the germline V gene are MGHDK and SYGVNS. Trimming cost V 2 bases and J 5 bases, with 22 bases left between them. Here the CDR3 reads CASSETPWGGQINEQYF. Here the CDR3 DNA reads TGTGCCAGCAGTGAAACCCCCTGGGGAGGACAGATAAACGAGCAGTACTTC.